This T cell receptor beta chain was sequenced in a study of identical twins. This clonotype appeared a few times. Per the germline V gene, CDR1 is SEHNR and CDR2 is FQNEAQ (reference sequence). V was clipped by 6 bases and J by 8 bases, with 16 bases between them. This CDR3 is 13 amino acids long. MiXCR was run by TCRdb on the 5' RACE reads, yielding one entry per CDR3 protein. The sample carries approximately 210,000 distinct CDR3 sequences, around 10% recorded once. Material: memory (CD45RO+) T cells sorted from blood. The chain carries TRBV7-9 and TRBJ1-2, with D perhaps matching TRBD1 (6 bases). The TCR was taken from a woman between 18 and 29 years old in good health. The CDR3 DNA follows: TGTGCCAGCAGGCGGGACACAGTGGGAGGCTACACCTTC. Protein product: CASRRDTVGGYTF.